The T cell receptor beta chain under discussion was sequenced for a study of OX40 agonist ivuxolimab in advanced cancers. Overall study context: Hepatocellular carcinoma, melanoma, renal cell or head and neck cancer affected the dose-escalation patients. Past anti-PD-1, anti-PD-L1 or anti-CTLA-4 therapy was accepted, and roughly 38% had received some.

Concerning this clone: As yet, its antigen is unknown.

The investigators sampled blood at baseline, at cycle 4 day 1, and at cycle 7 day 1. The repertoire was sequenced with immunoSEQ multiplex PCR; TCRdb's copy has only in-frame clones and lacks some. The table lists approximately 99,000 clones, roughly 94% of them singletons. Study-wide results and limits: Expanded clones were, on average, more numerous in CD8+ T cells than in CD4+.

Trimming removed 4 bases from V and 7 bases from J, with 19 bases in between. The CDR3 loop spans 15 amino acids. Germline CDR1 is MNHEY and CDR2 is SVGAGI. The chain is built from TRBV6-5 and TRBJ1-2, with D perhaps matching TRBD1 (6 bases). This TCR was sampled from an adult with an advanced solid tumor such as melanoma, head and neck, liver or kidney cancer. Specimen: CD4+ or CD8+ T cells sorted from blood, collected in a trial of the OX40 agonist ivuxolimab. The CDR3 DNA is TGTGCCAGCAGTTCCAACGGAGGGGGGTCGGCTGGCTACACCTTC. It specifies CASSSNGGGSAGYTF.